This T cell receptor beta chain emerged from a study of OX40 agonist ivuxolimab in advanced cancers. Libraries were prepared by immunoSEQ multiplex PCR; TCRdb keeps only in-frame clonotypes and omits some of them. The sample carries around 28,000 clones, 87% recorded once. This CDR3 region has 15 residues. Germline V gene data show CDR1 as SGHTA and CDR2 as FQGTGA. V was cut by 0 bases and J by 0 bases, with 6 bases left in between. The specimen was CD4+ or CD8+ T cells sorted from blood, collected in a trial of the OX40 agonist ivuxolimab. The rearrangement joins TRBV7-3 to TRBJ2-1; D remains unclear. This receptor was identified in an adult with an advanced solid tumor such as melanoma, head and neck, liver or kidney cancer. The chain's CDR3 is CASSLTASSYNEQFF. The CDR3 nucleotides read TGTGCCAGCAGCTTAACGGCAAGCTCCTACAATGAGCAGTTCTTC.